One and the same sample provided the 3 T cell receptor beta chains below, sequenced in a study of T cells after yellow fever vaccination. TCRdb recomputed calls from the 5' RACE reads with MiXCR, one row per CDR3 protein. In the table there are about 430,000 distinct CDR3 sequences, around 19% of which are singletons. This material consisted of PBMCs, taken before the yellow fever booster vaccination. The receptors derive from a man aged 18 to 35 who received the YFV17D yellow fever vaccine.

This clonotype was observed a handful of times. The CDR3 DNA is TGTGCCAGCAGCTTAAACCCCTTGGGGACAGATACGCAGTATTTT. It yields the protein CASSLNPLGTDTQYF. V is TRBV7-9 and J is TRBJ2-3, with D hard to call. The CDR3 is 15 amino acids. V lost 2 bases and J lost 3, with 12 bases in between. Germline V gene data show CDR1 as SEHNR and CDR2 as FQNEAQ (reference sequence).

The genes are TRBV4-3 and TRBJ2-3; a possible D gene is TRBD2 (5 bases). This CDR3 has 15 amino acids. Trimming shortened V by 0 bases and J by 6 bases, and 13 bases separated the two germline ends. Germline-derived CDR1 and CDR2 are LGHNA and YSLEER. This chain's CDR3 is CASSQDPSWRDTQYF. As DNA, the CDR3 is TGCGCCAGCAGCCAAGACCCCAGCTGGAGGGATACGCAGTATTTT.

This clonotype was detected only a few times. This chain links TRBV20-1 with TRBJ1-2, with D possibly TRBD1 on 5 matching bases. CDR1 and CDR2 (germline): DFQATT, SNEGSKA (reference sequence). CDR3 size: 13 residues. The V and J ends lost 3 bases and 5 bases respectively, with 13 bases between them. The CDR3 coding sequence is TGCAGTGCTAGCCATCCAGGGCTATATGGCTACACCTTC. Translated: CSASHPGLYGYTF.